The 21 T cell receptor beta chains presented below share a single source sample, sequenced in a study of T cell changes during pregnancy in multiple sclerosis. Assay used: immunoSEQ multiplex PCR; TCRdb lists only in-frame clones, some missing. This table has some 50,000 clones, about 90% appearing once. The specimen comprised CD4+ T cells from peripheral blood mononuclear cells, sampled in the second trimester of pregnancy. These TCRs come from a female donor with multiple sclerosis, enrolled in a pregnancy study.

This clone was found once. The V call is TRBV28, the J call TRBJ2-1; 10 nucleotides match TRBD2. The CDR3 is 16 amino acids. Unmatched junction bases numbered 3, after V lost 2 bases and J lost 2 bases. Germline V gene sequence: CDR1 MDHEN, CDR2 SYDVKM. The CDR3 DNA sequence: TGTGCCAGCAGTTTAATAGCGGGAGGCGCCTACAATGAGCAGTTCTTC. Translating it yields CASSLIAGGAYNEQFF.

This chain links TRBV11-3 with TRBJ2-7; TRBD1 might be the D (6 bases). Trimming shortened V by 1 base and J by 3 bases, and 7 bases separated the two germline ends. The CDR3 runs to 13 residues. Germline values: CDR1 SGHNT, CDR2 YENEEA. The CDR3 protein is CASSLGGGYEQYF. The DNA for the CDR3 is TGTGCCAGCAGCTTAGGAGGGGGCTACGAGCAGTACTTC.

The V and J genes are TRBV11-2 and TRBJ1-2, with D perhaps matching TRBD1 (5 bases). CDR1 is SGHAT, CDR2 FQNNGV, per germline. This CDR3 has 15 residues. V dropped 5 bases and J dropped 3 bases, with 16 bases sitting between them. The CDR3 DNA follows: TGTGCCAGCAGCCTGGCCATAAGCAGGGACTATGGCTACACCTTC. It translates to CASSLAISRDYGYTF.

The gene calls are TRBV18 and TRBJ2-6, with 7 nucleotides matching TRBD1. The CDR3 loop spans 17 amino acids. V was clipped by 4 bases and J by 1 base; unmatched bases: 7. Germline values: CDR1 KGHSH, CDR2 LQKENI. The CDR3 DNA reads TGTGCCAGCTCACGCCTCGACAGGGCTTCTGGGGCCAACGTCCTGACTTTC. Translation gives CASSRLDRASGANVLTF.

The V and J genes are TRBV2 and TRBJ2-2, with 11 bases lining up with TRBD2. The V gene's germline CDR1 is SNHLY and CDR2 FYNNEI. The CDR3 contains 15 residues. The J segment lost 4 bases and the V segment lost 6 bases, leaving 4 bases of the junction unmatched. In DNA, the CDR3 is TGTGCCAGCAGGGCGACTAGCGGGACCACCGGGGAGCTGTTTTTT. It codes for CASRATSGTTGELFF.

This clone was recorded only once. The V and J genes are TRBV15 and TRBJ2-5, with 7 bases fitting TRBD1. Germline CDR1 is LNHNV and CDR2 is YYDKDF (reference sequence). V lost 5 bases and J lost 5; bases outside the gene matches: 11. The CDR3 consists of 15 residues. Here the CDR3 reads CATSFSRARGETQYF. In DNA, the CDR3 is TGTGCCACCAGCTTTTCAAGGGCCAGGGGGGAGACCCAGTACTTC. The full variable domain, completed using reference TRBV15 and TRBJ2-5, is DAMVIQNPRYQVTQFGKPVTLSCSQTLNHNVMYWYQQKSSQAPKLLFHYYDKDFNNEADTPDNFQSRRPNTSFCFLDIRSPGLGDTAMYLCATSFSRARGETQYFGPGTRLLVL.

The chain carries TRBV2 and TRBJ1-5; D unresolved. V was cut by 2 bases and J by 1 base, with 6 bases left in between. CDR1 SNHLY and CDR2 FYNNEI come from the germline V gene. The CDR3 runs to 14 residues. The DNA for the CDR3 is TGTGCCAGCAGTGAATTGCTAAGCAATCAGCCCCAGCATTTT. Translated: CASSELLSNQPQHF.

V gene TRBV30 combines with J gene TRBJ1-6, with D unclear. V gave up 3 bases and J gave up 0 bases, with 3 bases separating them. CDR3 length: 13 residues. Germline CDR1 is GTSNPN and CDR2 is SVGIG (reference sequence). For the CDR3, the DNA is TGTGCCTGGAGGAGCTCCTATAATTCACCCCTCCACTTT. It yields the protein CAWRSSYNSPLHF.

The chain's CDR3 is CASSEQFRTDTQYF. DNA of the CDR3: TGTGCCAGCAGTGAACAGTTCCGCACAGATACGCAGTATTTT. The chain has TRBV6-1 and TRBJ2-3; no clear D. V lost 2 bases and J lost 1, with 7 bases in between. Germline-derived CDR1 and CDR2 are MNHNS and SASEGT. The CDR3 runs to 14 residues.

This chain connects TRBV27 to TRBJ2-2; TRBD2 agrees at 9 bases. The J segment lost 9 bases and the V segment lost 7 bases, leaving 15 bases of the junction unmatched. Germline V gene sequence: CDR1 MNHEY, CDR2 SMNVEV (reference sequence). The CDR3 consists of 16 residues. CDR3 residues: CASTGGLALSTRELFF. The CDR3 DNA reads TGTGCCAGCACGGGAGGACTAGCGCTTAGTACCCGGGAGCTGTTTTTT.

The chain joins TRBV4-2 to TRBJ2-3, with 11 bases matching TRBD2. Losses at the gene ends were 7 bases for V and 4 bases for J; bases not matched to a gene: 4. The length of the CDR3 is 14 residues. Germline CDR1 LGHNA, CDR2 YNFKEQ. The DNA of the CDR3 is TGTGCCAGCACCATTAGCGGGGGGGCAGATACGCAGTATTTT. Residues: CASTISGGADTQYF.

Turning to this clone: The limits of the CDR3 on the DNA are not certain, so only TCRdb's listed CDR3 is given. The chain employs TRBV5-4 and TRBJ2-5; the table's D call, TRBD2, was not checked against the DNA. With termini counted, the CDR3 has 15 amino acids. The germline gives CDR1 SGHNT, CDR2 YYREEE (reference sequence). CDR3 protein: CASSSVRGNQETQYF.

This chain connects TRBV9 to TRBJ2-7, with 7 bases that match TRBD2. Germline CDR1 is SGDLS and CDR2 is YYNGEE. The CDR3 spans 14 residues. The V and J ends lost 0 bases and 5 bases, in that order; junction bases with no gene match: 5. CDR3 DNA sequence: TGTGCCAGCAGCGTAGCGGGGGGTCTTGACGAGCAGTACTTC. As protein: CASSVAGGLDEQYF. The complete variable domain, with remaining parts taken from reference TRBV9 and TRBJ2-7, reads DSGVTQTPKHLITATGQRVTLRCSPRSGDLSVYWYQQSLDQGLQFLIQYYNGEERAKGNILERFSAQQFPDLHSELNLSSLELGDSALYFCASSVAGGLDEQYFGPGTRLTVT.

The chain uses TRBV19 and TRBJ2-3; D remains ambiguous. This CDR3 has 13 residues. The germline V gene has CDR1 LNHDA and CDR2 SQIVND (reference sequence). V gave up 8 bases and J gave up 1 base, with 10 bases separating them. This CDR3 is CASGSAGTDTQYF. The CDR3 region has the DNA TGTGCCAGTGGTTCGGCGGGCACAGATACGCAGTATTTT.

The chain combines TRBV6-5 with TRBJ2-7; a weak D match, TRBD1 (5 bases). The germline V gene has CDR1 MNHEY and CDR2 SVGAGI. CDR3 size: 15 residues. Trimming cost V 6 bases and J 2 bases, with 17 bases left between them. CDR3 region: CASSPLPLGAYEQYF. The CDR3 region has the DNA TGTGCCAGCAGCCCCCTACCCTTAGGGGCCTACGAGCAGTACTTC.

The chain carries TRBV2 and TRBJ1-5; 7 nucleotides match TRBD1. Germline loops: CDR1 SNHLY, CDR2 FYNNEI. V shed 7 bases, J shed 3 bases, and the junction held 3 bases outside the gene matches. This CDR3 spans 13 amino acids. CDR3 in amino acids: CASTGTANQPQHF. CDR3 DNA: TGTGCCAGCACCGGGACAGCCAATCAGCCCCAGCATTTT.

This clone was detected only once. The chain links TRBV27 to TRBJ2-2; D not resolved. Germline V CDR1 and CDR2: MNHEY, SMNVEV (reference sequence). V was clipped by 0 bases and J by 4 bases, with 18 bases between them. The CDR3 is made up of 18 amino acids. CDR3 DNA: TGTGCCAGCAGTTTATCGATGGCGGTGCTAGAAAGCACCGGGGAGCTGTTTTTT. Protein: CASSLSMAVLESTGELFF.

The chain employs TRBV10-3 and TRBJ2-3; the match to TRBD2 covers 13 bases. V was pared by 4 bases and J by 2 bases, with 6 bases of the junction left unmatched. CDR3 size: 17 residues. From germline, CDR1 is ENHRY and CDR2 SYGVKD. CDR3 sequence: CAISGLAGGLLTDTQYF. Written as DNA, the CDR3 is TGTGCCATCAGTGGACTAGCGGGGGGCCTACTCACAGATACGCAGTATTTT.

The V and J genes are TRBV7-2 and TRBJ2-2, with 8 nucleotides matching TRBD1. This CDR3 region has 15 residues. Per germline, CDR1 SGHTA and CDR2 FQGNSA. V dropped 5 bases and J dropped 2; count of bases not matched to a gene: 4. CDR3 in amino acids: CASSRTGSNTGELFF. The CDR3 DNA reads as TGTGCCAGCAGCAGGACAGGGTCAAACACCGGGGAGCTGTTTTTT.

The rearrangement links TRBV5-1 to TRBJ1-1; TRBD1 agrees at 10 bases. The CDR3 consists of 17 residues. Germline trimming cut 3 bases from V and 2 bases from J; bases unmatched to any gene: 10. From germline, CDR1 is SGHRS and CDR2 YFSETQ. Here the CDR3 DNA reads TGCGCCAGCAGCTACCCCGACAGGGGGCTGGCAAACACTGAAGCTTTCTTT. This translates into CASSYPDRGLANTEAFF.

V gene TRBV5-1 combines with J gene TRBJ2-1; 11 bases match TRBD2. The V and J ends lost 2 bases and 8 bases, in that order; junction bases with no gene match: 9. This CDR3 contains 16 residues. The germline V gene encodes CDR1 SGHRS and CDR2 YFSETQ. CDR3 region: CASSFNRLAGRDEQFF. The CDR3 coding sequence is TGCGCCAGCAGCTTCAACCGACTAGCGGGGAGGGATGAGCAGTTCTTC.